The 5 T cell receptor beta chains presented below share a single source sample, sequenced in a study of blood T cell repertoires in COVID-19. The method was immunoSEQ multiplex PCR; TCRdb's version includes in-frame clones alone and lacks a portion of them. The sample shows hundreds of thousands of clones, 87% of them seen only once. The sample consisted of peripheral blood. Receptors originate from a woman aged 18-35 years who had recovered from COVID-19.

The rearrangement joins TRBV25-1 to TRBJ2-1; maybe TRBD2 (6 bases). Trimming stripped 5 bases from V and 0 bases from J, with 14 bases between. This CDR3 has 16 residues. Germline assignment: CDR1 MGHDK and CDR2 SYGVNS. CDR3 nucleotide sequence: TGTGCCAGCAGTACTGGGACTCAATTCTCCTACAATGAGCAGTTCTTC. Encoded protein: CASSTGTQFSYNEQFF.

The chain has TRBV30 and TRBJ2-1; 10 bases map to TRBD2. Germline V lookup: CDR1 GTSNPN, CDR2 SVGIG (reference sequence). The trim removed 0 bases at V and 7 bases at J, leaving 6 bases unmatched. The length of the CDR3 is 15 residues. CDR3 DNA sequence: TGTGCCTGGAGTGTACTCGAACTAGCGGGGAATGAGCAGTTCTTC. Protein: CAWSVLELAGNEQFF.

V and J are TRBV19 and TRBJ1-5, with 7 bases aligning to TRBD1. The CDR3 runs to 16 residues. Germline-derived CDR1 and CDR2 are LNHDA and SQIVND (reference sequence). The ends lost 5 bases at V and 0 bases at J; junction bases unmatched: 7. CDR3 protein: CASSPWDSDSNQPQHF. DNA of the CDR3: TGTGCCAGTAGTCCCTGGGACAGCGATAGCAATCAGCCCCAGCATTTT.

This chain connects TRBV19 to TRBJ2-1, with 7 bases matching TRBD2. J lost 2 bases, V lost 10 bases, and 8 bases had no gene match. The CDR3 runs to 14 residues. Per germline, CDR1 LNHDA and CDR2 SQIVND (reference sequence). For the CDR3, the DNA is TGTGCCACCTCCAGCGGGAACACCTACAATGAGCAGTTCTTC. Encoded protein: CATSSGNTYNEQFF. Filled out from reference TRBV19 and TRBJ2-1, the complete variable domain reads DGGITQSPKYLFRKEGQNVTLSCEQNLNHDAMYWYRQDPGQGLRLIYYSQIVNDFQKGDIAEGYSVSREKKESFPLTVTSAQKNPTAFYLCATSSGNTYNEQFFGPGTRLTVL.

The chain carries TRBV6-5 and TRBJ1-1, with D perhaps matching TRBD1 (6 bases). CDR1 is MNHEY and CDR2 is SVGAGI in the germline V gene. Trimming left V 3 bases short and J 6 bases short, with 14 bases between. This CDR3 has 14 residues. The CDR3 reads CASSYQGILAEAFF. The CDR3 bases are TGTGCCAGCAGTTATCAGGGGATATTGGCTGAAGCTTTCTTT.